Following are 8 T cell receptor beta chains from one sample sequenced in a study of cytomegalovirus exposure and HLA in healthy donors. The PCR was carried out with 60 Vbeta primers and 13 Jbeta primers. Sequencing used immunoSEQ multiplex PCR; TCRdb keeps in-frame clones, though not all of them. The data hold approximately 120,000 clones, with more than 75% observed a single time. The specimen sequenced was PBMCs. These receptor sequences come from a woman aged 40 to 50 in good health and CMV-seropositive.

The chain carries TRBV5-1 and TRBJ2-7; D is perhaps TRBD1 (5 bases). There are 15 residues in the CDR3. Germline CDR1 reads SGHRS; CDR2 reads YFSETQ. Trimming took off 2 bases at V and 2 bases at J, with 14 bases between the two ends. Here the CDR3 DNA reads TGCGCCAGCAGCTTAGGGGAAGGGATCACCTACGAGCAGTACTTC. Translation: CASSLGEGITYEQYF.

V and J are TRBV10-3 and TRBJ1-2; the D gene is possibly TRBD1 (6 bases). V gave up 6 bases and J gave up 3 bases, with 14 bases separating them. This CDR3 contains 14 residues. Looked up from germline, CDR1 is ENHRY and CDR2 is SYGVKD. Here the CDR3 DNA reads TGTGCCATCAGGAGGGGGGGAGCGGACTATGGCTACACCTTC. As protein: CAIRRGGADYGYTF.

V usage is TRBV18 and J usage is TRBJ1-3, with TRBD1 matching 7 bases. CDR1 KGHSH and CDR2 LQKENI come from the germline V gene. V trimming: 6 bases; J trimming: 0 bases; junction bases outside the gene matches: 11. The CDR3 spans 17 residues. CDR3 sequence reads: CASSRPGDSYSGNTIYF. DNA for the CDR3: TGTGCCAGCTCGCGACCCGGGGACAGCTACTCTGGAAACACCATATATTTT.

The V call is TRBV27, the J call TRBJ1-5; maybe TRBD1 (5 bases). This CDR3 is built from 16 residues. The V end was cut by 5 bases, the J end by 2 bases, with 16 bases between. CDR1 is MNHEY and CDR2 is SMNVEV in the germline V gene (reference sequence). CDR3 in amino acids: CASSLLGRDRNQPQHF. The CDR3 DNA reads TGTGCCAGCAGTCTCCTGGGCAGGGATCGCAATCAGCCCCAGCATTTT.

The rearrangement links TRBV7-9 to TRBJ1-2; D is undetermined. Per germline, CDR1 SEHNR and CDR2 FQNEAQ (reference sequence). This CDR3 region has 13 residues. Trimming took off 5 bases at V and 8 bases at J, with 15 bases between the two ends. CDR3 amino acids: CASSPFPGGGYTF. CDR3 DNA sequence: TGTGCCAGCAGCCCATTCCCTGGCGGGGGCTACACCTTC.

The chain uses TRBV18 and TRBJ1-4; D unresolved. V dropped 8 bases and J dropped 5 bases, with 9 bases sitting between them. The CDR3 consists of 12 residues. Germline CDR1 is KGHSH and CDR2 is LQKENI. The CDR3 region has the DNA TGTGCCAGCACCAGCGGGAATGAAAAACTGTTTTTT. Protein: CASTSGNEKLFF. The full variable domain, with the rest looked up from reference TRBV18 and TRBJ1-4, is NAGVMQNPRHLVRRRGQEARLRCSPMKGHSHVYWYRQLPEEGLKFMVYLQKENIIDESGMPKERFSAEFPKEGPSILRIQQVVRGDSAAYFCASTSGNEKLFFGSGTQLSVL.

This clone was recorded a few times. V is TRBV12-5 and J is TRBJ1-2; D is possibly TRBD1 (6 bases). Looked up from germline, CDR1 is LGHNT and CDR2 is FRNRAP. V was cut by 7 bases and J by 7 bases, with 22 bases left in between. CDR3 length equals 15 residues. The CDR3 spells CASERYAGGSFGYTF. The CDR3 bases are TGTGCTAGTGAAAGATACGCGGGGGGCAGCTTTGGCTACACCTTC.

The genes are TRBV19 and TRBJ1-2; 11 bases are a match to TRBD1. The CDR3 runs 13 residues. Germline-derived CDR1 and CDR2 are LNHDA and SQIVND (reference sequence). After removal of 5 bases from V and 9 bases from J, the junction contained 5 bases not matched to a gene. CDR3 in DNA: TGTGCCAGTAGTTGGGGACAGGGGGGTCGCTACACCTTC. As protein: CASSWGQGGRYTF.